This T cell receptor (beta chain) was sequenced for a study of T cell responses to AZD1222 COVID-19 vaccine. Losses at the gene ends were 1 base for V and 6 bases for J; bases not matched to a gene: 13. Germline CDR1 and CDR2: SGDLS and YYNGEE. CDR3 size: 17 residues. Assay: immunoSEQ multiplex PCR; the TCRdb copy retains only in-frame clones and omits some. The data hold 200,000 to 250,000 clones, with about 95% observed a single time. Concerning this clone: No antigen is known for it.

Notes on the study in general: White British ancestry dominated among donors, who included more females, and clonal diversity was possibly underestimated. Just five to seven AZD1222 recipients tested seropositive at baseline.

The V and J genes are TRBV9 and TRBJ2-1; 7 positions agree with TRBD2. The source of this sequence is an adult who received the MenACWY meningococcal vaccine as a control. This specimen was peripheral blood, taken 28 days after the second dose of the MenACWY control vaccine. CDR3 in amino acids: CASSVNGGVRGTNEQFF. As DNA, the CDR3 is TGTGCCAGCAGCGTAAATGGGGGGGTTCGCGGGACCAATGAGCAGTTCTTC.